These 7 T cell receptor beta chains were sequenced from one sample in a study of OX40 agonist ivuxolimab in advanced cancers. The protocol used for the library was the immunoSEQ multiplex PCR assay. TCRdb's version of the immuneACCESS table is confined to in-frame rearrangements and falls short of the full clone set. An unresolved V gene accounts for under half of the shortfall where checked; the remainder is of unknown origin. Counted in this sample were approximately 90,000 clones; 70% to 90% of them appeared once. Approximately 1.5% of the sample is held by the ten biggest clonotypes. Sequencing was performed on CD4+ or CD8+ T cells sorted from blood, taken in a trial of the OX40 agonist ivuxolimab. The receptor set was obtained from an adult with an advanced solid tumor such as melanoma, head and neck, liver or kidney cancer.

The chain combines TRBV6-5 with TRBJ2-5, with 8 bases that match TRBD2. Germline CDR1 is MNHEY and CDR2 is SVGAGI. The CDR3 contains 15 residues. After removal of 7 bases from V and 4 bases from J, the junction contained 11 bases not matched to a gene. The CDR3, as DNA: TGTGCCAGCACCCCTAGCGGGCGCTTAGCAGAGACCCAGTACTTC. This codes for CASTPSGRLAETQYF.

To note about this clone: The junction departs from the called germline gene at one end, perhaps through a read error. This chain connects TRBV27 to TRBJ2-5; 7 bases are a match to TRBD1. The germline V gene has CDR1 MNHEY and CDR2 SMNVEV (reference sequence). The length of the CDR3 is 14 residues. CDR3 protein: CASRRQGGEETRYF. The CDR3, as DNA: TGTGCCAGCCGAAGACAGGGTGGGGAAGAGACCCGGTACTTC.

The rearrangement uses TRBV4-2 and TRBJ1-2, with 7 bases that match TRBD1. CDR1 and CDR2 (germline): LGHNA, YNFKEQ. The V and J ends lost 2 bases and 4 bases, in that order; junction bases with no gene match: 13. The CDR3 contains 17 residues. The CDR3 is CASSQPPQGVVPYGYTF. The DNA for the CDR3 is TGTGCCAGCAGCCAACCCCCTCAGGGGGTTGTCCCCTATGGCTACACCTTC.

The rearrangement links TRBV12-5 to TRBJ2-7; 7 nucleotides align to TRBD2. From germline, CDR1 is LGHNT and CDR2 FRNRAP. V gave up 6 bases and J gave up 6 bases; unmatched junction bases: 8. This CDR3 is built from 13 residues. In DNA form, the CDR3 reads TGTGCTAGTGGCAAAAGCGGGACGGGCGAGCAGTACTTC. Amino acids: CASGKSGTGEQYF.

V and J are TRBV5-6 and TRBJ1-5, with D uncertain. The CDR3 runs to 16 residues. Germline V CDR1 and CDR2: SGHDT, YYEEEE. V was cut by 4 bases and J by 2 bases, with 16 bases left in between. In nucleotides, the CDR3 is TGTGCCAGCAGCACCGCAGCTCTAAGGGGCAATCAGCCCCAGCATTTT. Its translation: CASSTAALRGNQPQHF.

In DNA form, the CDR3 reads TGCGCCAGCAGCCCCTTCGGGGGGGGTGCTAGCTATGGCTACACCTTC. Translating it yields CASSPFGGGASYGYTF. The chain combines TRBV4-1 with TRBJ1-2, with D possibly being TRBD1 (5 bases). Germline CDR1 is MGHRA and CDR2 is YSYEKL. The CDR3 has 16 amino acids. V was trimmed by 4 bases and J by 4 bases, leaving 19 bases between them.

The chain combines TRBV5-6 with TRBJ1-6, with 10 positions matching TRBD1. The germline V gene has CDR1 SGHDT and CDR2 YYEEEE. The CDR3 spans 15 residues. The V segment lost 3 bases and the J segment 7 bases; nucleotides outside the gene matches: 4. DNA for the CDR3: TGTGCCAGCAGCTGGGACAGGGGCGAAAATTCACCCCTCCACTTT. Residues: CASSWDRGENSPLHF.